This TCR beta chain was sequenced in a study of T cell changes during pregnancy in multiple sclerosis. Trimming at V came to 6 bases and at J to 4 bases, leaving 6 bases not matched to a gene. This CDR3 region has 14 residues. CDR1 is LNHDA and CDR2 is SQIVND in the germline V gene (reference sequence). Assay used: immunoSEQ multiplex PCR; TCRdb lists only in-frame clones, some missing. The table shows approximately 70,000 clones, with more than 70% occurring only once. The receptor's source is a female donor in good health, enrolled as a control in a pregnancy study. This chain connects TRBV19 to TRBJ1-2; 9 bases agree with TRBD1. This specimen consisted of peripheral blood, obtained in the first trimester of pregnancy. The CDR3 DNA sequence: TGTGCCAGTAGGAACAGGGGGCTTGGCTATGGCTACACCTTC. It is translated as CASRNRGLGYGYTF. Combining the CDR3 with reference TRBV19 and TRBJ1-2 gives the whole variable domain DGGITQSPKYLFRKEGQNVTLSCEQNLNHDAMYWYRQDPGQGLRLIYYSQIVNDFQKGDIAEGYSVSREKKESFPLTVTSAQKNPTAFYLCASRNRGLGYGYTFGSGTRLTVV.